These T cell receptor beta chains were read from a single sample in a study of shared clonotypes between healthy human individuals. Measured with immunoSEQ multiplex PCR; TCRdb has only the in-frame clones, and not every one. The sample holds some 2,000,000 clones, 90% to 95% seen once. Sequencing was carried out using naive CD4+ T cells sorted from blood. The source of these receptors is a man in his late teens or twenties in good health. Both conserved end residues are part of each CDR3. A D gene is named only where the DNA matches it firmly. Rows give clone size only sometimes, using once, few, many, or a class for an expanded clone.

d_call clone_size j_call v_call cdr3_aa cdr3_nt
NA NA TRBJ2-7 TRBV28 CASSLEGSSYEQYF TGTGCCAGTAGTTTGGAAGGGAGCTCCTACGAGCAGTACTTC
NA NA TRBJ2-7 TRBV7-2 CASSLRDGVVYEQYF TGTGCCAGCAGCTTAAGAGACGGGGTAGTCTACGAGCAGTACTTC
NA NA TRBJ1-2 TRBV5-1 CASSPGQIYGYTF TGCGCCAGCAGCCCGGGACAAATCTATGGCTACACCTTC
NA NA TRBJ2-7 TRBV6-5 CASSFGQSIHEQYF TGTGCCAGCAGTTTCGGACAGTCCATACACGAGCAGTACTTC
TRBD2 NA TRBJ2-3 TRBV27 CASSLGLAGGSTDTQYF TGTGCCAGCAGTTTGGGACTAGCGGGGGGTAGCACAGATACGCAGTATTTT
TRBD1 NA TRBJ1-1 TRBV7-3 CASSTGQGNTEAFF TGTGCCAGCAGCACGGGACAGGGGAACACTGAAGCTTTCTTT
TRBD1 NA TRBJ1-2 TRBV6-6 CASSKQGSYGYTF TGTGCCAGCAGTAAACAGGGGTCCTATGGCTACACCTTC
NA NA TRBJ1-6 TRBV5-1 CASRTGAGGSPLHF TGCGCCAGCAGGACAGGAGCGGGGGGCTCACCCCTCCACTTT
TRBD1 few TRBJ1-6 TRBV7-3 CASSLGGQGFHSPLHF TGTGCCAGCAGCTTAGGGGGACAGGGGTTTCATTCACCCCTCCACTTT
NA NA TRBJ1-2 TRBV6-1 CASSPDGTGGGYTF TGTGCCAGCAGTCCAGACGGCACCGGGGGGGGCTACACCTTC
NA NA TRBJ1-5 TRBV25-1 CASSATGGPQHF TGTGCCAGCAGCGCGACAGGTGGGCCCCAGCATTTT
NA NA TRBJ1-5 TRBV28 CASSLSSGNQPQHF TGTGCCAGCAGTTTATCAAGCGGGAATCAGCCCCAGCATTTT
TRBD1 NA TRBJ1-1 TRBV9 CASSVGQGQLKNTEAFF TGTGCCAGCAGCGTGGGACAGGGTCAATTAAAGAACACTGAAGCTTTCTTT
TRBD1 NA TRBJ1-5 TRBV19 CASSIRQGPNQPQHF TGTGCCAGTAGTATTCGACAGGGACCCAATCAGCCCCAGCATTTT
TRBD2 NA TRBJ2-7 TRBV4-1 CASSQPGGDFNEQYF TGCGCCAGCAGCCAACCCGGGGGGGATTTCAACGAGCAGTACTTC
TRBD1 NA TRBJ2-3 TRBV19 CASSTGYRGDTQYF TGTGCCAGTAGTACAGGGTACAGGGGGGATACGCAGTATTTT
NA NA TRBJ1-2 TRBV7-6 CASSLNDGIYGYTF TGTGCCAGCAGCTTAAACGACGGGATCTATGGCTACACCTTC
NA NA TRBJ2-2 TRBV30 CAWSVMDRDTGELFF TGTGCCTGGAGTGTAATGGATCGGGACACCGGGGAGCTGTTTTTT
NA NA TRBJ1-2 TRBV6-5 CASRATGPYGYTF TGTGCCAGCAGAGCTACAGGGCCCTATGGCTACACCTTC
TRBD2 few TRBJ2-3 TRBV2 CASSALAGATDTQYF TGTGCCAGCAGCGCCCTAGCGGGGGCCACAGATACGCAGTATTTT
TRBD1 once TRBJ1-4 TRBV6-6 CASSYSIDRGGEKLFF TGTGCCAGCAGTTACTCGATTGACAGGGGGGGCGAAAAACTGTTTTTT
NA once TRBJ1-6 TRBV19 CASSGLKPGSPLHF TGTGCCAGTAGTGGGCTAAAACCTGGGTCACCCCTCCACTTT
TRBD1 NA TRBJ1-4 TRBV5-1 CASSKGTGGNEKLFF TGCGCCAGCAGCAAAGGGACAGGCGGTAATGAAAAACTGTTTTTT
NA NA TRBJ2-1 TRBV2 CASSALIGVMLQFF TGTGCCAGCAGTGCACTGATAGGGGTTATGCTCCAGTTCTTC
NA once TRBJ2-6 TRBV7-2 CASSRDSSSGANVLTF TGTGCCAGCAGCCGGGACTCCAGCTCTGGGGCCAACGTCCTGACTTTC
NA NA TRBJ2-7 TRBV5-4 CASSLDGGLEQYF TGTGCCAGCAGCTTGGATGGGGGGCTCGAGCAGTACTTC
TRBD2 NA TRBJ2-3 TRBV5-7 CASSFRDTLAGSTDTQYF TGTGCCAGCAGCTTCCGGGACACACTAGCGGGGAGCACAGATACGCAGTATTTT
NA NA TRBJ2-5 TRBV9 CASSVGWEKETQYF TGTGCCAGCAGCGTAGGATGGGAGAAAGAGACCCAGTACTTC
TRBD1 NA TRBJ2-3 TRBV5-4 CASSLALGQETDTQYF TGTGCCAGCAGCTTGGCCTTGGGACAGGAGACAGATACGCAGTATTTT
NA NA TRBJ2-2 TRBV6-4 CASSVQVNTGELFF TGTGCCAGCAGTGTGCAGGTTAACACCGGGGAGCTGTTTTTT
NA NA TRBJ2-7 TRBV5-1 CASSPQREYSYEQYF TGCGCCAGCAGCCCCCAGAGGGAGTACTCCTACGAGCAGTACTTC
TRBD2 NA TRBJ2-1 TRBV10-3 CAISESSRGREGNEQFF TGTGCCATCAGTGAGTCGAGTCGGGGGCGGGAGGGCAATGAGCAGTTCTTC
NA NA TRBJ2-3 TRBV6-1 CASSDSGLDTQYF TGTGCCAGCAGTGATTCGGGGCTGGATACGCAGTATTTT
NA NA TRBJ1-1 TRBV5-4 CASSLIPGFLEPEAFF TGTGCCAGCAGCCTAATACCGGGATTCCTCGAACCTGAAGCTTTCTTT
TRBD1 NA TRBJ1-6 TRBV6-1 CASSVGQGAGYNSPLHF TGTGCCAGCAGTGTGGGACAGGGGGCCGGGTATAATTCACCCCTCCACTTT
NA once TRBJ1-4 TRBV5-1 CASSLGRTNEKLFF TGCGCCAGCAGCTTGGGGCGAACTAATGAAAAACTGTTTTTT
TRBD1 NA TRBJ1-5 TRBV6-9 CASSIVPTGVGNQPQHF TGTGCCAGCAGTATTGTACCGACAGGGGTGGGCAATCAGCCCCAGCATTTT
NA NA TRBJ1-1 TRBV19 CASSKDQGSREAFF TGTGCCAGTAGTAAGGATCAGGGGTCTCGAGAAGCTTTCTTT
NA once TRBJ1-2 TRBV19 CASTSPGRLGGYTF TGTGCCAGTACCTCCCCCGGACGGCTCGGAGGCTACACCTTC
TRBD1 NA TRBJ2-3 TRBV29-1 CSHNRGGTDTQYF TGCAGCCACAACAGGGGGGGCACAGATACGCAGTATTTT
NA NA TRBJ2-7 TRBV27 CASSSGMGLEQYF TGTGCCAGCAGTTCGGGGATGGGACTCGAGCAGTACTTC
NA NA TRBJ1-4 TRBV6-6 CASSYGTLATNEKLFF TGTGCCAGCAGTTACGGGACCCTGGCAACTAATGAAAAACTGTTTTTT